This T cell receptor (beta chain) was obtained from a study of cytomegalovirus exposure and HLA in healthy donors. Across the study: Later analysis reported that the approximately 120 validation repertoires shared the platform of the approximately 620 first-cohort repertoires.

Overall study results and limits: The authors listed 150 to 200 TCR beta chains as cytomegalovirus-associated.

The donors belonged to the approximately 120-subject validation cohort, separate from the roughly 700-subject first cohort. Trimming removed 3 bases from V and 4 bases from J; junction bases left unmatched: 6. Germline V gene lookup returns CDR1 MGHRA and CDR2 YSYEKL. The CDR3 has 15 residues. As to this clone: Its antigen remains unknown.

Some clones are missing from TCRdb's copy, which holds only in-frame ones; the method was immunoSEQ multiplex PCR. In the table there are some 43,000 clones, about 90% of which are singletons. Sample: PBMCs. The sequence derives from a man younger than 35 in good health and CMV-seronegative. This chain joins TRBV4-1 and TRBJ1-3; 7 nucleotides align to TRBD1. CDR3 protein: CASSHARGQGNTIYF. In nucleotides, the CDR3 is TGCGCCAGCAGCCACGCCCGGGGACAGGGAAACACCATATATTTT.